The present TCR beta chain was sequenced within a study of blood T cell repertoires in COVID-19. At the level of the study: Sites in the United States, Italy and Spain provided acute and convalescent COVID-19 samples. From T cells, B-cell-depleted T cells, or PBMCs came the material, which was cDNA or gDNA.

Only a few counts were recorded for this clone. Data came from immunoSEQ multiplex PCR; TCRdb stores just in-frame clones and leaves some out. The sample shows some 120,000 clones, approximately 68% of them seen only once. The receptor comes from a woman in her 70s with acute or convalescent COVID-19. The source material was peripheral blood.

Here the CDR3 DNA reads TGCAGTGCTAGTACGGTCACAGATACGCAGTATTTT. This codes for CSASTVTDTQYF. The chain uses TRBV20-1 and TRBJ2-3; D is unresolved. V lost 3 bases to trimming and J lost 2 bases, with 6 bases between them. Germline loops: CDR1 DFQATT, CDR2 SNEGSKA (reference sequence). The CDR3 is 12 amino acids.